Sequencing of this T cell receptor (beta chain) was carried out in a study of T cells after yellow fever vaccination. Findings and caveats of the study: Post-booster reappearance was seen for most primary-vaccination clones (about 96% CD4, about 88% CD8). A small proportion of clonotypes was detected in both the CD4 and CD8 compartments.

Researchers made TCR cDNA using 5'RACE template switching, and this step added a universal primer site and UMIs. Each CDR3 protein is one row after TCRdb ran MiXCR on the 5' RACE reads. The profile shows some 350,000 distinct CDR3 sequences, approximately 3.9% of them singletons. Remarks on this clonotype: Its antigen is not known.

The CDR3 loop spans 14 amino acids. The V end was cut by 2 bases, the J end by 1 base, with 10 bases between. Germline CDR1 and CDR2: GTSNPN and SVGIG (reference sequence). V gene TRBV30 combines with J gene TRBJ2-3; D gene unclear. The clonotype was recovered from a man younger than 30 who received the YFV17D yellow fever vaccine. The sequencing used PBMCs, collected 5 days after the yellow fever booster vaccination. The CDR3 spells CAWSPGYGTDTQYF. As DNA, the CDR3 is TGTGCCTGGAGTCCTGGGTATGGCACAGATACGCAGTATTTT.